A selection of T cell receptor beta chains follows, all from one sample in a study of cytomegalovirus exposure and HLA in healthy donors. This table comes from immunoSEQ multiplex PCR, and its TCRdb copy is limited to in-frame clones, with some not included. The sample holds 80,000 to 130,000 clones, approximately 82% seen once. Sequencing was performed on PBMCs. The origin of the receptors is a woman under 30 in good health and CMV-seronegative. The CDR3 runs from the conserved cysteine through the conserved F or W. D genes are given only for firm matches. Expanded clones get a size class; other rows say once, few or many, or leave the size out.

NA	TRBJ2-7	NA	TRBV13	TGTGCCAGCAGCTCCCCTGAGGGTGGCGAGCAGTACTTC	CASSSPEGGEQYF
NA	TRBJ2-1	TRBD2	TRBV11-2	TGTGCCAGCAGCTTAGATTGGGGCGGGAGCTCCTACAATGAGCAGTTCTTC	CASSLDWGGSSYNEQFF
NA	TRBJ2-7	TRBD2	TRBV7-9	TGTGCCAGCAGCTCGGGGGGGGCCAACTACGAGCAGTACTTC	CASSSGGANYEQYF
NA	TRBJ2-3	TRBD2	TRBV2	TGTGCCAGCAGTAGACTAGCGGGGGGCACAGATACGCAGTATTTT	CASSRLAGGTDTQYF
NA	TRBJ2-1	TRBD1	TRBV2	TGTGCCAGCAGTCCAGACAGGGTGAATGAGCAGTTCTTC	CASSPDRVNEQFF
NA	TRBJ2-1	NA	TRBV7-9	TGTGCCAGCAGCTTAGCTCGATCCAGCGGGCCGTACAATGAGCAGTTCTTC	CASSLARSSGPYNEQFF
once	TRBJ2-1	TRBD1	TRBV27	TGTGCCAGCAGTTTTGGGGCAAGAAGACAGGGGGCCTACAATGAGCAGTTCTTC	CASSFGARRQGAYNEQFF
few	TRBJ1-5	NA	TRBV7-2	TGTGCCAGCAGGGCCGGACTGAATAGCAATCAGCCCCAGCATTTT	CASRAGLNSNQPQHF
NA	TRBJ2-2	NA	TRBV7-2	TGTGCCAGCAGCTTCGGCGGAACGAACACCGGGGAGCTGTTTTTT	CASSFGGTNTGELFF
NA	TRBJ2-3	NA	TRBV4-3	TGCGCCAGCCAAGTCAACAGGGTTGAGATAGATACGCAGTATTTT	CASQVNRVEIDTQYF
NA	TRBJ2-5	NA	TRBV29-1	TGCAGCGTTCTCACAGAAGAGACCCAGTACTTC	CSVLTEETQYF
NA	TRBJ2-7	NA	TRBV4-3	TGCGCCAGCAGCCAAGGACTATCCTACGAGCAGTACTTC	CASSQGLSYEQYF
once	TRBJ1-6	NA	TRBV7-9	TGTGCCAGCAGCTTAGCACAGCAGAATTCACCCCTCCACTTT	CASSLAQQNSPLHF
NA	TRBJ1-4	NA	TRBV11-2	TGTGCCAGCAGCTTTTCGAGCGAAAAACTGTTTTTT	CASSFSSEKLFF
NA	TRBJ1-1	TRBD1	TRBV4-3	TGCGCCAGCAGCCAAGCGACCGGGACAGGTATGGGCACTGAAGCTTTCTTT	CASSQATGTGMGTEAFF
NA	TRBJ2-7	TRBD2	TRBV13	TGTGCCAGCAGCAGAACCGGGACTAGCGGGAGAAGCCCCTACGAGCAGTACTTC	CASSRTGTSGRSPYEQYF
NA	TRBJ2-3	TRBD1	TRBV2	TGTGCCAGCAGCACCGACAGGGAAACGCAGTATTTT	CASSTDRETQYF
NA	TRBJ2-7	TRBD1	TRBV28	TGTGCCAGCCGGTCAATAGTCTTCCGGACAGGGAACGAGCAGTACTTC	CASRSIVFRTGNEQYF
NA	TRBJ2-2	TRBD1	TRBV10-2	TGCGCCAGCAGTGAGCTCCCCGGGACAGGGGGCACCGGGGAGCTGTTTTTT	CASSELPGTGGTGELFF
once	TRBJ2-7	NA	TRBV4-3	TGCGCCAGCAGTCAGGGCCTCCTAGATTACGACGAGCAGTACTTC	CASSQGLLDYDEQYF
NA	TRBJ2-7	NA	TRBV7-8	TGTGCCAGCAGCAGAGGCTCCTACGAGCAGTACTTC	CASSRGSYEQYF
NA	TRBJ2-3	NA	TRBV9	TGTGCCAGCAGTGGGACACCAGACACCACAGATACGCAGTATTTT	CASSGTPDTTDTQYF
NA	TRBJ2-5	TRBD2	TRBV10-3	TGTGCCATCAGTCCGAGCTTCGGGGGGGAAGAGACCCAGTACTTC	CAISPSFGGEETQYF
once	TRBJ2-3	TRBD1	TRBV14	TGTGCCAGCAGCCACTACCTTCGGGACAGGGGGGGCACAGATACGCAGTATTTT	CASSHYLRDRGGTDTQYF
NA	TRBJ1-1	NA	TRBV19	TGTGCCAGTAGTGTATCCCTGTCGAGAGCTTTCTTT	CASSVSLSRAFF
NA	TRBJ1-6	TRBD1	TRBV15	TGTGCCACCAGCAGAGATCAAGGGACAGGGGGTTCACCCCTCCACTTT	CATSRDQGTGGSPLHF
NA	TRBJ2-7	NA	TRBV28	TGTGCCAGCAGTTTCTTCAGTGGGGGACACACCTACGAGCAGTACTTC	CASSFFSGGHTYEQYF
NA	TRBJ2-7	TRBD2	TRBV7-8	TGTGCCAGCAGCCTGCAAACTCGCGGACTAGCGGGAGGAGAGGGTTACGAGCAGTACTTC	CASSLQTRGLAGGEGYEQYF
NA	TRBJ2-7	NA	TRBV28	TGTGCCAGCAGCAACACAGGTTCCTCCTACGAGCAGTACTTC	CASSNTGSSYEQYF
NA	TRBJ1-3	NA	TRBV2	TGTGCCAGCACGTGGGCAACCACGGGGAACACCATATATTTT	CASTWATTGNTIYF
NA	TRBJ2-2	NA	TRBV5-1	TGCGCCAGCAGCTTGGGCCTTGCAGATACCGGGGAGCTGTTTTTT	CASSLGLADTGELFF
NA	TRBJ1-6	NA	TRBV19	TGTGCCAGTAGTTCACAGGGATCCAATTCACCCCTCCACTTT	CASSSQGSNSPLHF
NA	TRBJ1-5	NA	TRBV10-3	TGTGCCATCAGCCCGGGGGGGAATCAGCCCCAGCATTTT	CAISPGGNQPQHF
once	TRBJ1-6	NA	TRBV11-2	TGTGCCAGCAGCTTAGACGAGAATTCACCCCTCCACTTT	CASSLDENSPLHF
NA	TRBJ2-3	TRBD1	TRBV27	TGTGCCACCATGGACAGGGGGCGCGGCGCAGATACGCAGTATTTT	CATMDRGRGADTQYF
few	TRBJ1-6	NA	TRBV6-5	TGTGCCAGCAGTTACTCCTTGGAGAATTCACCCCTCCACTTT	CASSYSLENSPLHF
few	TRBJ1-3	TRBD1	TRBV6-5	TGTGCCAGCAGTTACTCTCGGACAGGGTCAGGGAACACCATATATTTT	CASSYSRTGSGNTIYF
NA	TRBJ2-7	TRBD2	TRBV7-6	TGTGCCAGCAGCCCTCACCCCGGGACTAGCGGATCCTACGAGCAGTACTTC	CASSPHPGTSGSYEQYF
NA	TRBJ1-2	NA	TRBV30	TGTGCCTGGAGCTTACCTAACAGGGAATTGGACTATGGCTACACCTTC	CAWSLPNRELDYGYTF
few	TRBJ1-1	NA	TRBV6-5	TGTGCCAGCGCGAGGAGCAATCGAGCTTTCTTT	CASARSNRAFF
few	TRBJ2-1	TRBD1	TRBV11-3	TGTGCCAGCAGCCAACGAGGGACAGGGGGCAATGAGCAGTTCTTC	CASSQRGTGGNEQFF
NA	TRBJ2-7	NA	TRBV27	TGTGCCAGCAGTTTACTATTAGGTACAGGGGAGCAGTACTTC	CASSLLLGTGEQYF
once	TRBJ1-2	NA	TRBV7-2	TGTGCCAGCAGCGTAACGACAGGAAACTCCGTCAACGGGGGCTACACCTTC	CASSVTTGNSVNGGYTF
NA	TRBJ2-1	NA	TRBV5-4	TGTGCCAGCAGCTTTCATAATGAGCAGTTCTTC	CASSFHNEQFF
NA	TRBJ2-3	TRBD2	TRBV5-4	TGTGCCAGCACGACTTCTAGCGGGGGTACGACAGATACGCAGTATTTT	CASTTSSGGTTDTQYF
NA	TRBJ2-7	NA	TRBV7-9	TGTGCCAGCAGCTTACAGGTAACCGAGCAGTACTTC	CASSLQVTEQYF
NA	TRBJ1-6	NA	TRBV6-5	TGTGCCAGCAGTTACTCACCCCTCGGGGGGACTTCACCCCTCCACTTT	CASSYSPLGGTSPLHF
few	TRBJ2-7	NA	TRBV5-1	TGCGCCAGCAGCCCCCTAGGGGGTTATTCCTACGAGCAGTACTTC	CASSPLGGYSYEQYF
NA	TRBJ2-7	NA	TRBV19	TGTGCCAGTAGTATTTCCCCTGGGGCAGGTACGAGGTACGAGCAGTACTTC	CASSISPGAGTRYEQYF
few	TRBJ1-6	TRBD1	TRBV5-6	TGTGCCAGCAGCTTAACGACAGGGGCAGGATATAATTCACCCCTCCACTTT	CASSLTTGAGYNSPLHF
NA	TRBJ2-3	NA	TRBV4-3	TGCGCCAGCAGCCAGACCAGGGGCGCCGCAGATACGCAGTATTTT	CASSQTRGAADTQYF
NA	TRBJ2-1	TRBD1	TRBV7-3	TGTGCCAGCAGCTTAGTCAGGGGGCTGTACAATGAGCAGTTCTTC	CASSLVRGLYNEQFF
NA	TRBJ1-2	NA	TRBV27	TGTGCCAGCAGTTCTAGAGAGAGGGGGAACTATGGCTACACCTTC	CASSSRERGNYGYTF
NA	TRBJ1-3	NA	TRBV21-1	TGTGCCAGCGGCCTTCTTACCTCTGGAAACACCATATATTTT	CASGLLTSGNTIYF
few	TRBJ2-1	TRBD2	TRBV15	TGTGCCACCAGCAGAGGGGCTAGCGGGTCGGGTAGCCAGTTCTTC	CATSRGASGSGSQFF